This T cell receptor (beta chain) is from a study of Tregs in tolerant kidney transplant recipients. Study-wide points: Expanding Tregs on activated donor B cells appeared to best identify donor-specific TCRbeta clones.

Trimming removed 6 bases from V and 4 bases from J; junction bases left unmatched: 12. The CDR3 is made up of 17 amino acids. CDR1 and CDR2 from the germline V gene are ENHRY and SYGVKD. A word on this clone: Its antigen is as yet unknown. Read coverage stops 3 residues before the CDR3 terminus; the germline J gene supplies the remainder.

The repertoire was sequenced with immunoSEQ multiplex PCR; TCRdb's copy has only in-frame clones and lacks some. The repertoire table contains 25,000 or so clones. Mixed chimerism was transient after nonmyeloablative marrow transplants from related graft donors. Unstimulated Tregs (CD4+CD25+CD127-) and CD4+CD25- non-Tregs were sorted from PBMCs. The clonotype was recovered from a human patient who received a combined kidney and bone marrow transplant. Part of the T cells may come from the graft donor. The J gene is TRBJ2-7, the V gene TRBV10-3; TRBD2 agrees at 13 bases. The sample here was CD4+ T cells from blood (PBMCs), taken 6 months after the transplant. The part of the CDR3 DNA that was read is TGTGCCATCAGCCCCGGGACTAGCGGGGAGGGGTTATACGAG. Translation gives CAISPGTSGEGLYE. The whole CDR3 region reads CAISPGTSGEGLYEQYF.